The 29 T cell receptor beta chains in this list originate from one sample, sequenced in a study of T cell repertoires in cytomegalovirus infection. One entry per CDR3 protein, called by TCRdb with MiXCR from the reads. The profile shows some 300,000 distinct CDR3 sequences, under 20% of them singletons. The sequenced material came from PBMCs. These receptors came from a human donor in good health (CMV status not recorded). Some clones in this sample may be carry-over from other donors' samples.

The chain recombines TRBV5-1 with TRBJ2-3, with 8 bases matching TRBD2. The germline V gene encodes CDR1 SGHRS and CDR2 YFSETQ. There are 15 residues in the CDR3. V shed 9 bases, J shed 5 bases, and the junction held 14 bases outside the gene matches. DNA for the CDR3: TGCGCCAACAGAGATAGCGGGGAGGATGGAGATACGCAGTATTTT. It translates to CANRDSGEDGDTQYF.

Many counts were recorded for this clonotype. The chain recombines TRBV11-1 with TRBJ1-1, with D possibly TRBD1 on 5 matching bases. Per the germline V gene, CDR1 is SGHAT and CDR2 is FQDESV (reference sequence). V dropped 1 base and J dropped 2 bases, with 11 bases sitting between them. CDR3 length: 15 amino acids. The CDR3 DNA is TGTGCCAGCAGCTTAGGCATCGGGGCTAACACTGAAGCTTTCTTT. This translates into CASSLGIGANTEAFF.

This clonotype was seen repeatedly, ten times or more. V is TRBV12-3 or TRBV12-4 and J is TRBJ2-1; D call uncertain. Trimming pared 6 bases from V and 1 base from J, leaving 10 bases between. The CDR3 extends over 14 amino acids. CDR3 loop: CASSRLASYNEQFF. As DNA, the CDR3 is TGTGCCAGCAGCCGCCTGGCGTCCTACAATGAGCAGTTCTTC.

This clonotype was found many times. The genes are TRBV7-2 and TRBJ1-5; 8 bases are a match to TRBD1. CDR1 and CDR2 from the germline V gene are SGHTA and FQGNSA. This CDR3 is built from 13 residues. Trimming removed 1 base from V and 15 bases from J; junction bases left unmatched: 8. This CDR3 reads CASSLDGQGAWHF. The CDR3 DNA is TGTGCCAGCAGCTTAGACGGACAGGGCGCCTGGCATTTT.

This clonotype was detected many times. The chain has TRBV7-6 and TRBJ2-2, with D unresolved. Trimming took off 2 bases at V and 2 bases at J, with 6 bases between the two ends. The CDR3 length is 14 residues. CDR1 is SGHVS, CDR2 FNYEAQ, per germline. CDR3 protein: CASSLYANTGELFF. The CDR3 nucleotides are TGTGCCAGCAGCTTATATGCCAACACCGGGGAGCTGTTTTTT.

There are many counts of this clonotype. The chain couples TRBV6-5 to TRBJ2-3; 9 positions match TRBD1. CDR3 length: 15 amino acids. The ends lost 2 bases at V and 3 bases at J; junction bases unmatched: 3. Germline V gene data show CDR1 as MNHEY and CDR2 as SVGAGI. Here the CDR3 DNA reads TGTGCCAGCAGTTACAACGGACAGGGGACAGATACGCAGTATTTT. It encodes CASSYNGQGTDTQYF.

This clonotype was seen more than once but under ten times. The chain links TRBV4-3 to TRBJ2-1, with 8 bases fitting TRBD2. Trimming at V came to 3 bases and at J to 9 bases, leaving 4 bases not matched to a gene. The CDR3 has 13 residues. Germline V gene data show CDR1 as LGHNA and CDR2 as YSLEER. CDR3 nucleotides: TGCGCCAGCAGCCATGCCAGCGGGGGTGAGCAGTTCTTC. Translation gives CASSHASGGEQFF.

This clonotype was observed at least ten times. This chain joins TRBV19 and TRBJ1-5; 11 positions agree with TRBD1. The length of the CDR3 is 17 residues. The V gene's germline CDR1 is LNHDA and CDR2 SQIVND (reference sequence). Germline trimming cut 8 bases from V and 9 bases from J; bases unmatched to any gene: 18. CDR3 DNA: TGTGCCAGTCAACCCCAGCCCGGGACAGGGGGTTATCCGCCCCAGCATTTT. Its protein is CASQPQPGTGGYPPQHF.

This clonotype was detected many times. The genes are TRBV7-2 and TRBJ2-1, with D possibly being TRBD2 (7 bases). Per germline, CDR1 SGHTA and CDR2 FQGNSA. The germline V and J ends were trimmed by 5 bases and 1 base, with 12 bases remaining between them. The CDR3 sequence is 15 residues long. The CDR3 sequence is CASSRGGESYNEQFF. CDR3 DNA: TGTGCCAGCAGCAGGGGGGGGGAGTCCTACAATGAGCAGTTCTTC.

This clonotype was observed at least ten times. This rearrangement joins TRBV7-2 to TRBJ2-1; 13 bases are a match to TRBD2. V lost 5 bases, J lost 4 bases, and 5 bases stayed unmatched. The CDR3 has 16 residues. Germline V gene data show CDR1 as SGHTA and CDR2 as FQGNSA. CDR3 in DNA: TGTGCCAGCAGCGCGCCGGGACTAGCGGGGTACAATGAGCAGTTCTTC. Amino acid sequence: CASSAPGLAGYNEQFF.

This clonotype was picked up a small number of times. V is TRBV29-1 and J is TRBJ2-5, with D possibly matching TRBD1 (5 bases). The V gene lost 3 bases and the J gene lost 5 bases, with 16 bases spanning the gap. Germline CDR1 reads SQVTM; CDR2 reads ANQGSEA. This CDR3 comprises 14 residues. This CDR3 is CSVESRAARETQYF. CDR3 DNA: TGCAGCGTTGAGTCCAGGGCGGCTCGTGAGACCCAGTACTTC.

This clonotype was seen more than once but under ten times. The rearrangement uses TRBV4-1 and TRBJ1-2, with 8 positions matching TRBD1. Looked up from germline, CDR1 is MGHRA and CDR2 is YSYEKL. V lost 3 bases and J lost 8; bases outside the gene matches: 14. This CDR3 has 16 amino acids. CDR3 residues: CASSHITTGAPGGYTF. The CDR3 region has the DNA TGCGCCAGCAGCCACATTACGACAGGGGCCCCAGGGGGCTACACCTTC.

The chain joins TRBV15 to TRBJ1-2; D unclear. The germline CDR1 and CDR2 sequences are LNHNV and YYDKDF (reference sequence). The CDR3 runs to 15 residues. With 0 bases removed from V and 6 bases from J, the gap between germline ends came to 14 bases. Here the CDR3 reads CATSRDGLGIDGYTF. CDR3 DNA: TGTGCCACCAGCAGAGATGGATTGGGGATCGATGGCTACACCTTC.

This clonotype was found a few times. The gene calls are TRBV18 and TRBJ2-7, with 11 bases aligning to TRBD2. The CDR3 spans 16 residues. Germline CDR1 and CDR2: KGHSH and LQKENI. Germline trimming cut 3 bases from V and 4 bases from J; bases unmatched to any gene: 8. CDR3 sequence: CASSPIGTSGPYEQYF. The CDR3 DNA reads TGTGCCAGCTCACCGATAGGGACTAGCGGCCCGTACGAGCAGTACTTC.

This clonotype was detected a few times. The chain carries TRBV4-1 and TRBJ2-3; tentatively, D is TRBD2 (5 bases). Germline-derived CDR1 and CDR2 are MGHRA and YSYEKL. The V gene lost 3 bases and the J gene lost 2 bases, with 9 bases spanning the gap. This CDR3 is 14 amino acids long. The CDR3 DNA is TGCGCCAGCAGCCAGAGAGCGGACACAGATACGCAGTATTTT. As protein: CASSQRADTDTQYF.

This clonotype was counted ten times or more. The rearrangement uses TRBV19 and TRBJ1-2, with 8 bases aligning to TRBD1. Germline CDR1 reads LNHDA; CDR2 reads SQIVND (reference sequence). The CDR3 contains 16 residues. Unmatched junction bases numbered 13, after V lost 8 bases and J lost 2 bases. The CDR3 loop reads CASHLQGASRNYGYTF. The CDR3 coding sequence is TGTGCCAGTCATCTCCAGGGGGCATCTAGGAACTATGGCTACACCTTC.

This clonotype was counted between two and nine times. The V call is TRBV19, the J call TRBJ1-1; 8 positions agree with TRBD1. Per the germline V gene, CDR1 is LNHDA and CDR2 is SQIVND (reference sequence). J was trimmed by 1 base and V by 5 bases; bases with no gene match: 6. This CDR3 contains 15 residues. The CDR3 nucleotides read TGTGCCAGTAGTTTCCTCGGACAGGGGAACACTGAAGCTTTCTTT. Its protein product is CASSFLGQGNTEAFF.

The J gene is TRBJ2-2, the V gene TRBV5-1; 8 bases are shared with TRBD2. This CDR3 is 16 amino acids long. CDR1 is SGHRS and CDR2 is YFSETQ in the germline V gene. The ends lost 1 base at V and 4 bases at J; junction bases unmatched: 6. Written as DNA, the CDR3 is TGCGCCAGCAGCTTGTCGGGGGGGGCTAGCACCGGGGAGCTGTTTTTT. Amino acid sequence: CASSLSGGASTGELFF.

This clonotype was picked up many times. CDR3 sequence: CASSYTGNQPQHF. The CDR3 DNA is TGTGCCAGCAGTTACACCGGGAATCAGCCCCAGCATTTT. The V call is TRBV6-2 or TRBV6-3, the J call TRBJ1-5; D not resolved. CDR3 size: 13 residues. Trimming removed 2 bases from V and 4 bases from J, with 6 bases in between. CDR1 is MNHEY and CDR2 is SVGEGT in the germline V gene.

This clonotype was observed a handful of times. The chain links TRBV19 to TRBJ1-5; TRBD1 aligns across 8 bases. Germline loops: CDR1 LNHDA, CDR2 SQIVND (reference sequence). With V trimmed by 3 bases and J by 1 base, 5 bases remained unmatched. The CDR3 totals 16 residues. The CDR3 region is CASSIEDRVSNQPQHF. In DNA, the CDR3 is TGTGCCAGTAGTATCGAGGACAGGGTGAGCAATCAGCCCCAGCATTTT.

This rearrangement joins TRBV2 to TRBJ1-2, with D possibly TRBD1 on 6 matching bases. The CDR3 consists of 14 residues. The ends were cut back, 5 bases at V and 5 bases at J, with 15 bases in the middle. Germline-derived CDR1 and CDR2 are SNHLY and FYNNEI. CDR3 amino acids: CASSRGSGVYGYTF. CDR3 in DNA: TGTGCCAGCAGTCGGGGGTCAGGGGTTTATGGCTACACCTTC.

This clonotype was recorded a few times. The CDR3 protein is CASSQDMGQLATNEKLFF. The CDR3 DNA reads as TGCGCCAGCAGCCAAGATATGGGACAGCTTGCAACTAATGAAAAACTGTTTTTT. The V and J genes are TRBV4-1 and TRBJ1-4; 7 nucleotides match TRBD1. The germline V gene encodes CDR1 MGHRA and CDR2 YSYEKL. The J segment lost 0 bases and the V segment lost 0 bases, leaving 7 bases of the junction unmatched. CDR3 length: 18 amino acids.

This clonotype was picked up a small number of times. The rearrangement joins TRBV28 to TRBJ1-1, with D unresolved. CDR1 and CDR2 from the germline V gene are MDHEN and SYDVKM. Trimming took off 2 bases at V and 8 bases at J, with 15 bases between the two ends. The CDR3 runs to 14 residues. DNA for the CDR3: TGTGCCAGCAGTTTAGACCAGCCAGCCCAAGAAGCTTTCTTT. Encoded protein: CASSLDQPAQEAFF.

This clonotype was observed a handful of times. The genes are TRBV7-2 and TRBJ1-1; no reliable D call. CDR1 and CDR2 from the germline V gene are SGHTA and FQGNSA. With 4 bases removed from V and 5 bases from J, the gap between germline ends came to 11 bases. This CDR3 spans 13 amino acids. The CDR3 region is CASSSFRETEAFF. CDR3 coding DNA: TGTGCCAGCAGCTCTTTTCGCGAGACTGAAGCTTTCTTT.

The chain employs TRBV6-1 and TRBJ2-7; D remains unclear. CDR1 is MNHNS, CDR2 SASEGT, per germline. V was trimmed by 2 bases and J by 3 bases, leaving 5 bases between them. This CDR3 contains 12 residues. CDR3 residues: CASSETDYEQYF. CDR3 coding DNA: TGTGCCAGCAGTGAAACAGACTACGAGCAGTACTTC.

The sample holds many counts of this clonotype. The genes are TRBV20-1 and TRBJ2-3, with 7 bases matching TRBD1. This CDR3 is 17 amino acids long. Germline CDR1 and CDR2: DFQATT and SNEGSKA (reference sequence). The trim removed 0 bases at V and 0 bases at J, leaving 9 bases unmatched. The CDR3 here is CSAREPHRGLSTDTQYF. CDR3 DNA sequence: TGCAGTGCTAGAGAGCCCCACAGGGGTCTAAGCACAGATACGCAGTATTTT.

The rearrangement joins TRBV28 to TRBJ1-4, with 8 positions matching TRBD1. The junction had 7 bases not matched to a gene; V was cut back by 5 bases and J by 8 bases. The germline V gene encodes CDR1 MDHEN and CDR2 SYDVKM. The CDR3 has 14 residues. The CDR3 here is CASSPTGGTEKLFF. The CDR3 DNA reads as TGTGCCAGCAGTCCTACAGGGGGGACAGAAAAACTGTTTTTT.

This clonotype was found many times. This rearrangement joins TRBV6-6 to TRBJ1-1; D ambiguous. In germline, CDR1 is MNHNY, CDR2 SVGAGI (reference sequence). Trimming shortened V by 4 bases and J by 3 bases, and 12 bases separated the two germline ends. The CDR3 loop spans 14 amino acids. The CDR3 here is CASSLATRDTEAFF. The CDR3 DNA reads TGTGCCAGCAGTTTAGCTACAAGGGACACTGAAGCTTTCTTT.

This clonotype was seen a few times. CDR3: CASSEFMGRGPNEKLFF. CDR3 DNA: TGTGCCAGCAGTGAGTTCATGGGCAGGGGACCTAATGAAAAACTGTTTTTT. The V gene is TRBV2, the J gene TRBJ1-4; TRBD1 might be the D (6 bases). The ends were cut back, 3 bases at V and 3 bases at J, with 17 bases in the middle. The CDR3 contains 17 residues. CDR1 is SNHLY, CDR2 FYNNEI, per germline.